The 11 T cell receptor beta chains given below trace back to one sample, sequenced in a study of sequential checkpoint blockade in melanoma. Specified treatment: randomized to nivolumab then ipilimumab (arm A) or the reverse (arm B). This table comes from immunoSEQ multiplex PCR, and its TCRdb copy is limited to in-frame clones, with some not included. The sample yields more than 9,500 clones, 77% seen once. Sequencing was performed on CD8+ T cells sorted from blood (inferred from file names), taken from a patient given nivolumab and ipilimumab in sequence. The source of these receptors is a human donor with melanoma.

The sample holds a few counts of this clone. This chain connects TRBV9 to TRBJ2-1, with 8 nucleotides matching TRBD1. CDR3 size: 17 residues. V was clipped by 3 bases and J by 1 base; unmatched bases: 9. Looked up from germline, CDR1 is SGDLS and CDR2 is YYNGEE. The CDR3 is CASSAMGQASSYNEQFF. The DNA of the CDR3 is TGTGCCAGCAGCGCGATGGGACAGGCCTCATCCTACAATGAGCAGTTCTTC.

The V and J genes are TRBV7-9 and TRBJ2-5; D may be TRBD2 (6 bases). Between the trimmed V and J ends, which lost 1 base and 5 bases, there was a span of 14 bases. From germline, CDR1 is SEHNR and CDR2 FQNEAQ (reference sequence). CDR3 length: 15 amino acids. CDR3 in DNA: TGTGCCAGCAGCTTAGACGGCGGACTACGCGAGACCCAGTACTTC. Its protein is CASSLDGGLRETQYF.

The gene calls are TRBV28 and TRBJ1-1; 7 bases align to TRBD1. Germline loops: CDR1 MDHEN, CDR2 SYDVKM. Losses at the gene ends were 5 bases for V and 1 base for J; bases not matched to a gene: 10. This CDR3 contains 16 residues. CDR3 sequence: CASSPLTGTENTEAFF. CDR3 coding DNA: TGTGCCAGCAGTCCCTTAACTGGGACAGAGAACACTGAAGCTTTCTTT.

This clone is labeled medium-sized. The J gene is TRBJ1-6, the V gene TRBV30, with 10 bases lining up with TRBD1. The CDR3 runs 14 residues. The V segment lost 0 bases and the J segment 8 bases; nucleotides outside the gene matches: 1. Germline V gives CDR1 GTSNPN, CDR2 SVGIG (reference sequence). As DNA, the CDR3 is TGTGCCTGGAGTGTAGGGACAGGGGATTCACCCCTCCACTTT. Translated: CAWSVGTGDSPLHF.

This clone has a single count. The V call is TRBV19, the J call TRBJ2-1; 10 bases are shared with TRBD1. CDR1 and CDR2 (germline): LNHDA, SQIVND (reference sequence). This CDR3 has 16 residues. Losses at the gene ends were 7 bases for V and 8 bases for J; bases not matched to a gene: 14. The CDR3 is CASTPIRDRGTHEQFF. The CDR3 DNA reads TGTGCCAGTACCCCCATCCGGGACAGGGGTACCCATGAGCAGTTCTTC.

The rearrangement links TRBV1 to TRBJ2-7; TRBD2, the table's D call, lacks a check against the DNA. TRBV1 is listed as a pseudogene. The CDR3 runs 17 residues. CDR3 coding DNA: TGCACCAGCAGCCGGACGGGACTAGCGGGAGACTCCTACGAGCAGTACTTC. Protein sequence: CTSSRTGLAGDSYEQYF.

This clone was observed a few times. The V gene is TRBV7-8, the J gene TRBJ2-1; 8 nucleotides line up with TRBD1. Germline lookup yields CDR1 SGHVS and CDR2 FQNEAQ. V was clipped by 4 bases and J by 8 bases; unmatched bases: 7. The CDR3 spans 14 residues. CDR3 protein: CASSSFAGGYEQFF. CDR3 nucleotide sequence: TGTGCCAGCAGCTCCTTCGCAGGGGGCTATGAGCAGTTCTTC.

The chain employs TRBV19 and TRBJ2-7, with D possibly TRBD1 on 5 matching bases. Germline V gives CDR1 LNHDA, CDR2 SQIVND (reference sequence). The ends were cut back, 8 bases at V and 1 base at J, with 12 bases in the middle. The length of the CDR3 is 13 residues. The CDR3 coding sequence is TGTGCCAGTGCCGAGACAGCTTCCTACGAGCAGTACTTC. Protein: CASAETASYEQYF.

The V call is TRBV19, the J call TRBJ2-5; D unclear. The CDR3 contains 13 residues. Trimming left V 1 base short and J 9 bases short, with 12 bases between. The germline V gene has CDR1 LNHDA and CDR2 SQIVND (reference sequence). CDR3: CASSIAPRVSQYF. The CDR3 DNA sequence: TGTGCCAGTAGTATAGCCCCCCGGGTCTCCCAGTACTTC.

By share of the sample, this clone is large. This chain uses TRBV6-4 with TRBJ2-1, with 8 bases lining up with TRBD2. Germline values: CDR1 MRHNA, CDR2 SNTAGT. This CDR3 has 15 residues. The V and J ends lost 3 bases and 9 bases, in that order; junction bases with no gene match: 10. Written as DNA, the CDR3 is TGTGCCAGCAGTGATTCGGGGACTAGTAGCGCTGAGCAGTTCTTC. Protein sequence: CASSDSGTSSAEQFF.

The V and J genes are TRBV19 and TRBJ2-7; 9 bases line up with TRBD1. Losses at the gene ends were 3 bases for V and 2 bases for J; bases not matched to a gene: 2. This CDR3 is built from 14 residues. Germline CDR1 and CDR2: LNHDA and SQIVND (reference sequence). CDR3 loop: CASSMGTGTYEQYF. CDR3 nucleotide sequence: TGTGCCAGTAGTATGGGGACAGGGACCTACGAGCAGTACTTC.